Below are 25 T cell receptor beta chains sequenced from a single sample in a study of human T cells and chemical hapten exposure. Time point denoted: patch test 1, 2 weeks after DPC sensitization. As for treatment: therapeutic diphenylcyclopropenone sensitization with weekly scalp DPC. TCRdb reanalysed the RACE reads using MiXCR and keeps one entry per CDR3 protein. Found here are under 200,000 distinct CDR3 sequences, more than 14% of them singletons; the top ten hold 1.5% to 2%. The sample was whole blood, taken in connection with sensitization to the hapten diphenylcyclopropenone (DPC). The receptors were sampled from a woman in her thirties with alopecia areata. Some clones in this sample may be carry-over from other donors' samples.

This clonotype has a handful of counts. V is TRBV7-9 and J is TRBJ2-1, with TRBD2 identical over 10 bases. Losses at the gene ends were 5 bases for V and 8 bases for J; bases not matched to a gene: 9. The length of the CDR3 is 15 residues. The germline CDR1 and CDR2 sequences are SEHNR and FQNEAQ (reference sequence). CDR3: CASSPSGGALDEQFF. DNA for the CDR3: TGTGCCAGCAGCCCTAGCGGGGGTGCTTTGGATGAGCAGTTCTTC. Complete variable domain (other parts from reference TRBV7-9 and TRBJ2-1): DTGVSQNPRHKITKRGQNVTFRCDPISEHNRLYWYRQTLGQGPEFLTYFQNEAQLEKSRLLSDRFSAERPKGSFSTLEIQRTEQGDSAMYLCASSPSGGALDEQFFGPGTRLTVL.

The chain links TRBV6-2 or TRBV6-3 to TRBJ1-5; D remains ambiguous. Looked up from germline, CDR1 is MNHEY and CDR2 is SVGEGT. This CDR3 comprises 15 residues. Trimming removed 1 base from V and 0 bases from J, with 7 bases in between. The CDR3 region is CASSYWQDSNQPQHF. Written as DNA, the CDR3 is TGTGCCAGCAGTTACTGGCAGGATAGCAATCAGCCCCAGCATTTT.

This clonotype has a handful of counts. The chain has TRBV11-1 and TRBJ2-6; unclear D gene. V lost 1 base to trimming and J lost 4 bases, with 5 bases between them. Germline lookup yields CDR1 SGHAT and CDR2 FQDESV (reference sequence). The CDR3 runs to 14 residues. CDR3 DNA sequence: TGTGCCAGCAGCTTAGAGGGAGGGGCCAACGTCCTGACTTTC. Protein product: CASSLEGGANVLTF.

V is TRBV7-9 and J is TRBJ2-1; TRBD2 agrees at 7 bases. There are 15 residues in the CDR3. Per germline, CDR1 SEHNR and CDR2 FQNEAQ (reference sequence). V dropped 2 bases and J dropped 6; count of bases not matched to a gene: 7. CDR3 protein: CASSLRRTSINEQFF. The CDR3 DNA reads TGTGCCAGCAGCTTACGGCGGACTAGTATCAATGAGCAGTTCTTC.

The chain combines TRBV12-3 or TRBV12-4 with TRBJ1-4, with D maybe TRBD1 (5 bases). This CDR3 is 15 amino acids long. The V end lost 7 bases, the J end lost 11 bases, and 23 bases lay between the germline ends. The CDR3 nucleotides are TGTGCCAGCACCGCGGGGGGATCTTTAATGAGGAAACTGTTTTTT. Protein: CASTAGGSLMRKLFF.

The sample holds many counts of this clonotype. The chain combines TRBV6-2 or TRBV6-3 with TRBJ1-4; tentatively, D is TRBD1 (5 bases). This CDR3 comprises 14 residues. The V gene's germline CDR1 is MNHEY and CDR2 SVGEGT. Trimming stripped 6 bases from V and 7 bases from J, with 15 bases between. CDR3 in amino acids: CASRRDGHLEKLFF. The CDR3 region has the DNA TGTGCCAGCAGGAGGGACGGGCATCTTGAAAAACTGTTTTTT.

This clonotype was counted at least ten times. V gene TRBV3-1 combines with J gene TRBJ1-4; D may be TRBD1 (6 bases). This CDR3 has 16 residues. Germline CDR1 is LGHDT and CDR2 is YNNKEL (reference sequence). V dropped 0 bases and J dropped 8 bases, with 16 bases sitting between them. CDR3 protein: CASSQDMRQAGEKLFF. Here the CDR3 DNA reads TGTGCCAGCAGCCAAGATATGAGACAGGCGGGAGAAAAACTGTTTTTT.

This clonotype was counted between two and nine times. V and J are TRBV24-1 and TRBJ2-3; the match to TRBD2 covers 10 bases. Looked up from germline, CDR1 is KGHDR and CDR2 is SFDVKD. The ends lost 5 bases at V and 5 bases at J; junction bases unmatched: 9. This CDR3 is built from 16 residues. CDR3 amino acids: CATSGSSGRVGDTQYF. Here the CDR3 DNA reads TGTGCCACCAGTGGTTCAAGCGGGAGGGTCGGAGATACGCAGTATTTT.

The rearrangement links TRBV6-2 or TRBV6-3 to TRBJ1-1; D uncertain. Trimming removed 4 bases at V and 8 bases at J, with 17 bases between. This CDR3 is 14 amino acids long. Germline CDR1 MNHEY, CDR2 SVGEGT. The chain's CDR3 is CASSSNYREEEAFF. In DNA form, the CDR3 reads TGTGCCAGCAGTTCTAATTACCGGGAGGAGGAAGCTTTCTTT.

The chain carries TRBV6-1 and TRBJ2-4; 9 bases map to TRBD1. Germline V gene data show CDR1 as MNHNS and CDR2 as SASEGT. The CDR3 covers 15 residues. V lost 6 bases and J lost 3; bases outside the gene matches: 6. CDR3 DNA: TGTGCCAGCAGCCGGACAGGGGACAGCAAAAACATTCAGTACTTC. This translates into CASSRTGDSKNIQYF.

This clonotype was found many times. V gene TRBV5-1 combines with J gene TRBJ2-1, with D possibly being TRBD1 (6 bases). V was clipped by 7 bases and J by 13 bases, with 18 bases between them. Germline-derived CDR1 and CDR2 are SGHRS and YFSETQ. There are 12 residues in the CDR3. The DNA for the CDR3 is TGCGCCAGCTCCGGGACACTCGCAATTCAGTTCTTC. It encodes CASSGTLAIQFF. Full variable domain (missing parts from reference TRBV5-1 and TRBJ2-1): KAGVTQTPRYLIKTRGQQVTLSCSPISGHRSVSWYQQTPGQGLQFLFEYFSETQRNKGNFPGRFSGRQFSNSRSEMNVSTLELGDSALYLCASSGTLAIQFFGPGTRLTVL.

The genes are TRBV5-4 and TRBJ2-7; no reliable D call. Germline lookup yields CDR1 SGHNT and CDR2 YYREEE (reference sequence). The V end lost 0 bases, the J end lost 2 bases, and 3 bases lay between the germline ends. This CDR3 is 12 amino acids long. CDR3 DNA: TGTGCCAGCAGCTTGGACGCCTACGAGCAGTACTTC. It yields the protein CASSLDAYEQYF.

This clonotype turned up a few times. This chain joins TRBV3-1 and TRBJ1-3, with D perhaps matching TRBD1 (6 bases). The V and J ends lost 4 bases and 2 bases respectively, with 12 bases between them. This CDR3 is built from 15 residues. Germline V gene lookup returns CDR1 LGHDT and CDR2 YNNKEL (reference sequence). The CDR3, as DNA: TGTGCCAGCAGCCGCATCGGGACACCTGGAAACACCATATATTTT. Protein product: CASSRIGTPGNTIYF.

In its sample, this clonotype was seen a few times. The chain uses TRBV19 and TRBJ1-5; D not resolved. Germline V gives CDR1 LNHDA, CDR2 SQIVND (reference sequence). There are 13 residues in the CDR3. Trimming removed 8 bases from V and 0 bases from J, with 8 bases in between. CDR3 residues: CASADDSNQPQHF. The DNA of the CDR3 is TGTGCCAGTGCGGATGATAGCAATCAGCCCCAGCATTTT.

This chain uses TRBV5-6 with TRBJ2-3; 8 nucleotides line up with TRBD2. The CDR3 runs to 15 residues. CDR1 is SGHDT and CDR2 is YYEEEE in the germline V gene. V trimming: 5 bases; J trimming: 2 bases; junction bases outside the gene matches: 7. DNA of the CDR3: TGTGCCAGCAGTGCCGGGACTAGTCCCACAGATACGCAGTATTTT. Amino acids: CASSAGTSPTDTQYF.

This clonotype has at least ten counts. In DNA, the CDR3 is TGTGCCAGCAGCCACCGGACAGGGTCTAGCTCTGGAAACACCATATATTTT. Amino acids: CASSHRTGSSSGNTIYF. The J gene is TRBJ1-3, the V gene TRBV16; 8 nucleotides agree with TRBD1. Germline lookup yields CDR1 KGHSY and CDR2 FQNENV. This CDR3 spans 17 amino acids. Unmatched junction bases numbered 7, after V lost 3 bases and J lost 0 bases.

This clonotype was seen more than once but under ten times. This chain joins TRBV4-2 and TRBJ2-7, with a possible D match to TRBD2 (5 bases). The CDR3 runs to 14 residues. Germline V gene sequence: CDR1 LGHNA, CDR2 YNFKEQ. V lost 0 bases, J lost 3 bases, and 9 bases lay in between. The CDR3 DNA is TGTGCCAGCAGCCAAGATGAGCGGAACTACGAGCAGTACTTC. Encoded protein: CASSQDERNYEQYF.

The gene calls are TRBV10-2 and TRBJ1-5; 9 bases match TRBD1. The germline CDR1 and CDR2 sequences are WSHSY and SAAADI. V was clipped by 0 bases and J by 4 bases; unmatched bases: 4. This CDR3 is 16 amino acids long. CDR3 loop: CASSESGQGLNQPQHF. CDR3 bases: TGCGCCAGCAGTGAGTCGGGACAGGGATTGAATCAGCCCCAGCATTTT.

The genes are TRBV7-9 and TRBJ2-1, with D tentatively TRBD2 (6 bases). The germline CDR1 and CDR2 sequences are SEHNR and FQNEAQ (reference sequence). V was shortened by 0 bases and J by 6 bases, with 9 bases between the two germline ends. The CDR3 length is 14 residues. CDR3 sequence: CASSLAMGGNEQFF. The CDR3 nucleotides read TGTGCCAGCAGCTTAGCGATGGGGGGCAATGAGCAGTTCTTC.

J is TRBJ1-2 and V is TRBV7-2, with TRBD1 identical over 8 bases. V lost 5 bases and J lost 2; bases outside the gene matches: 4. This CDR3 is built from 14 residues. Per the germline V gene, CDR1 is SGHTA and CDR2 is FQGNSA. The chain's CDR3 is CASSPRTGNYGYTF. The CDR3 DNA is TGTGCCAGCAGCCCAAGGACAGGGAACTATGGCTACACCTTC.

The chain links TRBV27 to TRBJ1-1; D is undetermined. Germline V lookup: CDR1 MNHEY, CDR2 SMNVEV (reference sequence). V was trimmed by 2 bases and J by 8 bases, leaving 24 bases between them. CDR3 size: 17 residues. CDR3 residues: CASSLRGRAPERREAFF. CDR3 in DNA: TGTGCCAGCAGTTTAAGAGGGAGAGCCCCTGAGAGAAGGGAAGCTTTCTTT.

This clonotype has more than one count but fewer than ten. The chain has TRBV2 and TRBJ2-7, with D tentatively TRBD1 or TRBD2 (6 bases each). V lost 2 bases to trimming and J lost 3 bases, with 14 bases between them. This CDR3 region has 15 residues. CDR1 and CDR2 (germline): SNHLY, FYNNEI. The CDR3 here is CASSERLGGSYEQYF. The CDR3 nucleotides are TGTGCCAGCAGTGAACGGTTAGGGGGGAGCTACGAGCAGTACTTC.

This clonotype has ten or more counts. V gene TRBV20-1 combines with J gene TRBJ1-6; the match to TRBD1 covers 8 bases. Trimming removed 0 bases from V and 7 bases from J; junction bases left unmatched: 8. Germline lookup yields CDR1 DFQATT and CDR2 SNEGSKA (reference sequence). The CDR3 totals 16 residues. The CDR3 loop is CSARDETGVWNSPLHF. The CDR3 DNA reads as TGCAGTGCTAGAGATGAGACAGGGGTATGGAATTCACCCCTCCACTTT.

CDR3 sequence: CASSVWYSNQPQHF. CDR3 DNA: TGTGCCAGCAGTGTATGGTATAGCAATCAGCCCCAGCATTTT. The genes are TRBV2 and TRBJ1-5, with unresolved D. Germline CDR1 is SNHLY and CDR2 is FYNNEI. The germline V and J ends were trimmed by 4 bases and 0 bases, with 7 bases remaining between them. The CDR3 runs to 14 residues.

This clonotype was detected only a few times. The V call is TRBV20-1, the J call TRBJ2-7; D is unresolved. The CDR3 contains 13 residues. Trimming stripped 1 base from V and 2 bases from J, with 9 bases between. Germline V lookup: CDR1 DFQATT, CDR2 SNEGSKA (reference sequence). The CDR3 nucleotides are TGCAGTGCTAGAGGTGTATTAACCTACGAGCAGTACTTC. Translating it yields CSARGVLTYEQYF.